Each of the 16 T cell receptor beta chains below was sequenced from the same sample in a study of T cell repertoires in cytomegalovirus infection. TCRdb used MiXCR to reprocess the reads, holding one entry per CDR3 protein. The sample lists fewer than 300,000 distinct CDR3 sequences, roughly 25% seen once, with around 14% in the top ten. The sample consisted of PBMCs. Source of these receptors: a human donor in good health (CMV status not recorded). Some clones in this sample may be carry-over from other donors' samples.

The chain combines TRBV20-1 with TRBJ2-4, with TRBD2 identical over 9 bases. This CDR3 spans 15 amino acids. Germline V gene data show CDR1 as DFQATT and CDR2 as SNEGSKA (reference sequence). The J segment lost 1 base and the V segment lost 6 bases, leaving 7 bases of the junction unmatched. The CDR3 DNA reads TGCAGTGCAAGTGCGGGGGGGCAGGCCAAAAACATTCAGTACTTC. Protein sequence: CSASAGGQAKNIQYF.

On this clonotype: One junction end does not reproduce the germline sequence, and a read error may be involved. The J gene is TRBJ2-7, the V gene TRBV7-2, with 7 bases identical to TRBD1. CDR1 and CDR2 from the germline V gene are SGHTA and FQGNSA. The CDR3 sequence is 12 residues long. The CDR3 DNA sequence: TGTGCCAGCAGCCCACGGACAGGCTTGGTCATATTC. It codes for CASSPRTGLVIF.

The chain has TRBV24-1 and TRBJ2-7, with unresolved D. The CDR3 consists of 15 residues. With 0 bases removed from V and 5 bases from J, the gap between germline ends came to 13 bases. Germline CDR1 and CDR2: KGHDR and SFDVKD. CDR3: CATSDLQSGKDEQYF. For the CDR3, the DNA is TGTGCCACCAGTGATTTGCAATCGGGCAAGGACGAGCAGTACTTC.

In this sample, this clonotype turned up many times. CDR3 coding DNA: TGTGCCAGCAGCTCAGGGTTCCGCAGCTATGGCTACACCTTC. Translation gives CASSSGFRSYGYTF. This chain joins TRBV7-2 and TRBJ1-2, with D perhaps TRBD1 (5 bases). Germline V gene lookup returns CDR1 SGHTA and CDR2 FQGNSA. V was shortened by 4 bases and J by 4 bases, with 13 bases between the two germline ends. The CDR3 length is 14 residues. The full variable domain, its missing parts supplied by reference TRBV7-2 and TRBJ1-2, is GAGVSQSPSNKVTEKGKDVELRCDPISGHTALYWYRQSLGQGLEFLIYFQGNSAPDKSGLPSDRFSAERTGGSVSTLTIQRTQQEDSAVYLCASSSGFRSYGYTFGSGTRLTVV.

The chain is built from TRBV6-4 and TRBJ2-5, with D tentatively TRBD2 (5 bases). The CDR3 is 13 amino acids. V shed 3 bases and J shed 8 bases, with 13 bases lying between them. Germline V gene sequence: CDR1 MRHNA, CDR2 SNTAGT. CDR3 loop: CASSDEGISTQYF. The DNA for the CDR3 is TGTGCCAGCAGTGATGAGGGCATCAGTACCCAGTACTTC.

The chain employs TRBV5-1 and TRBJ2-3, with D tentatively TRBD1 or TRBD2 (5 bases each). In germline, CDR1 is SGHRS, CDR2 YFSETQ. CDR3 length equals 17 residues. V was shortened by 0 bases and J by 0 bases, with 14 bases between the two germline ends. The CDR3 reads CASSLGVRGPSTDTQYF. The CDR3 coding sequence is TGCGCCAGCAGCTTGGGGGTGAGGGGCCCTAGCACAGATACGCAGTATTTT.

The chain recombines TRBV19 with TRBJ1-5; D might be TRBD1 (6 bases). V was clipped by 3 bases and J by 5 bases, with 17 bases between them. The germline V gene has CDR1 LNHDA and CDR2 SQIVND (reference sequence). The length of the CDR3 is 16 residues. CDR3 residues: CASSIGGRLGHQPQHF. CDR3 coding DNA: TGTGCCAGTAGTATCGGGGGGCGCCTCGGACATCAGCCCCAGCATTTT.

The chain uses TRBV7-8 and TRBJ2-1; 8 bases line up with TRBD1. V lost 6 bases to trimming and J lost 9 bases; unmatched junction nucleotides: 13. CDR3 length equals 15 residues. CDR1 and CDR2 from the germline V gene are SGHVS and FQNEAQ. Here the CDR3 DNA reads TGTGCCAGCAGTCTTCACCGGGACAGGCCGCCTGAGCAGTTCTTC. This encodes CASSLHRDRPPEQFF. Looking up the rest from reference TRBV7-8 and TRBJ2-1 gives the full variable domain: GAGVSQSPRYKVAKRGQDVALRCDPISGHVSLFWYQQALGQGPEFLTYFQNEAQLDKSGLPSDRFFAERPEGSVSTLKIQRTQQEDSAVYLCASSLHRDRPPEQFFGPGTRLTVL.

The V and J genes are TRBV25-1 and TRBJ1-2; 7 bases align to TRBD1. This CDR3 region has 13 residues. Germline V lookup: CDR1 MGHDK, CDR2 SYGVNS. J lost 3 bases, V lost 6 bases, and 4 bases had no gene match. The CDR3 nucleotides read TGTGCCAGCAGCCGACAGGGATACTATGGCTACACCTTC. It yields the protein CASSRQGYYGYTF.

The V call is TRBV25-1, the J call TRBJ2-1; 7 bases are a match to TRBD2. The CDR3 is made up of 13 amino acids. Germline V gene data show CDR1 as MGHDK and CDR2 as SYGVNS. V was pared by 4 bases and J by 5 bases, with 2 bases of the junction left unmatched. CDR3 bases: TGTGCCAGCAGTGTCGGGGGGAACAATGAGCAGTTCTTC. Translated: CASSVGGNNEQFF. The entire variable domain, with the rest obtained from reference TRBV25-1 and TRBJ2-1, is as follows: EADIYQTPRYLVIGTGKKITLECSQTMGHDKMYWYQQDPGMELHLIHYSYGVNSTEKGDLSSESTVSRIRTEHFPLTLESARPSHTSQYLCASSVGGNNEQFFGPGTRLTVL.

The rearrangement joins TRBV5-4 to TRBJ2-5, with TRBD1 matching over 8 bases. The CDR3 sequence is 17 residues long. Germline CDR1 and CDR2: SGHNT and YYREEE (reference sequence). J gave up 1 base and V 1 base, and 9 bases lay outside the gene matches. The CDR3 here is CASSLLTGALGQETQYF. DNA of the CDR3: TGTGCCAGCAGCTTGTTGACAGGGGCCCTAGGCCAAGAGACCCAGTACTTC.

This clonotype was seen a handful of times. CDR3 amino acids: CASSLEGTGYYEQYF. In nucleotides, the CDR3 is TGTGCCAGCAGCTTAGAAGGGACAGGGTACTACGAGCAGTACTTC. The rearrangement joins TRBV7-9 to TRBJ2-7; TRBD1 aligns across 9 bases. Germline CDR1 SEHNR, CDR2 FQNEAQ (reference sequence). The CDR3 length is 15 residues. Trimming at V came to 1 base and at J to 3 bases, leaving 4 bases not matched to a gene.

This clonotype was observed a few times. V gene TRBV7-8 combines with J gene TRBJ1-6, with no clear D. This CDR3 comprises 13 residues. The V gene's germline CDR1 is SGHVS and CDR2 FQNEAQ. V was shortened by 4 bases and J by 9 bases, with 10 bases between the two germline ends. CDR3 amino acids: CASSSDPPSPLHF. For the CDR3, the DNA is TGTGCCAGCAGCTCGGATCCACCTTCACCCCTCCACTTT.

In this sample, this clonotype turned up many times. The rearrangement links TRBV19 to TRBJ2-2; D unresolved. Trimming took 3 bases from V and 2 from J, leaving 7 bases between them. Germline CDR1 is LNHDA and CDR2 is SQIVND (reference sequence). The CDR3 consists of 14 residues. The CDR3 DNA reads TGTGCCAGTAGTATGCTAGGAAACACCGGGGAGCTGTTTTTT. Encoded protein: CASSMLGNTGELFF.

This chain links TRBV11-2 with TRBJ2-5; D is unresolved. Between the trimmed V and J ends, which lost 5 bases and 4 bases, there was a span of 14 bases. Germline CDR1 reads SGHAT; CDR2 reads FQNNGV. The CDR3 loop spans 14 amino acids. CDR3 in amino acids: CASSPRTIGETQYF. The CDR3 DNA sequence: TGTGCCAGCAGCCCCAGGACGATAGGAGAGACCCAGTACTTC.

Only a few counts were recorded for this clonotype. This chain connects TRBV6-2 or TRBV6-3 to TRBJ1-5; D gene ambiguous. The germline CDR1 and CDR2 sequences are MNHEY and SVGEGT. This CDR3 contains 15 residues. Trimming left V 3 bases short and J 1 base short, with 10 bases between. CDR3 nucleotides: TGTGCCAGCAGTTATTACGGGATGAGCAATCAGCCCCAGCATTTT. This codes for CASSYYGMSNQPQHF.